This is a list of T cell receptor beta chains from one sample in a study of OX40 agonist ivuxolimab in advanced cancers. The data were produced by immunoSEQ multiplex PCR, yet TCRdb's version contains in-frame clones alone and is incomplete. This sample has about 28,000 clones, with roughly 85% found just once. The sample consisted of CD4+ or CD8+ T cells sorted from blood, taken in a trial of the OX40 agonist ivuxolimab. All receptors derive from an adult with an advanced solid tumor such as melanoma, head and neck, liver or kidney cancer. Both conserved end residues are part of each CDR3. D genes are given only for firm matches. Only part of the rows carry a size: once, few, many, or a class if the clone is expanded.

V gene: TRBV6-5; D gene: .; CDR3 length: 15; J gene: TRBJ1-3; clone size: .; CDR3 DNA: TGTGCCAGCAGTTCGTTGGGGGCTACTGGAAACACCATATATTTT; CDR3 protein: CASSSLGATGNTIYF
V gene: TRBV7-9; D gene: TRBD1; CDR3 length: 16; J gene: TRBJ1-4; clone size: .; CDR3 DNA: TGTGCCAGCAAGGGGGCCCCCGTATCGGCTAATGAAAAACTGTTTTTT; CDR3 protein: CASKGAPVSANEKLFF
V gene: TRBV7-8; D gene: .; CDR3 length: 14; J gene: TRBJ1-5; clone size: .; CDR3 DNA: TGTGCCAGCAGCTTAATGGGTCGCGGGCAGCCCCAGCATTTT; CDR3 protein: CASSLMGRGQPQHF
V gene: TRBV30; D gene: .; CDR3 length: 16; J gene: TRBJ1-4; clone size: .; CDR3 DNA: TGTGCCTGGACCCTGGGAGAGGGTGCAACTAATGAAAAACTGTTTTTT; CDR3 protein: CAWTLGEGATNEKLFF
V gene: TRBV4-3; D gene: .; CDR3 length: 14; J gene: TRBJ1-2; clone size: .; CDR3 DNA: TGCGCCAGCAGCCAAGACGACGGGAACTATGGCTACACCTTC; CDR3 protein: CASSQDDGNYGYTF
V gene: TRBV23-1; D gene: .; CDR3 length: 16; J gene: TRBJ1-1; clone size: .; CDR3 DNA: TGCGCCAGCAGTCAATCGCGGGCAGGGACGAACACTGAAGCTTTCTTT; CDR3 protein: CASSQSRAGTNTEAFF
V gene: TRBV28; D gene: .; CDR3 length: 16; J gene: TRBJ2-5; clone size: .; CDR3 DNA: TGTGCCAGCAGTTTTAATGGGGGGGCCGAAGCTGAGACCCAGTACTTC; CDR3 protein: CASSFNGGAEAETQYF
V gene: TRBV28; D gene: TRBD1; CDR3 length: 16; J gene: TRBJ1-5; clone size: once; CDR3 DNA: TGTGCCAGCAGTTTAAGTGGACAGGGGGCTTACTGGCCCCAGCATTTT; CDR3 protein: CASSLSGQGAYWPQHF
V gene: TRBV27; D gene: .; CDR3 length: 12; J gene: TRBJ2-1; clone size: .; CDR3 DNA: TGTGCCAGCAGTTTTCAGGGGAATGAGCAGTTCTTC; CDR3 protein: CASSFQGNEQFF
V gene: TRBV25-1; D gene: .; CDR3 length: 11; J gene: TRBJ2-3; clone size: medium-sized; CDR3 DNA: TGTGCCAGCACCTGGGGGGATACGCAGTATTTT; CDR3 protein: CASTWGDTQYF
V gene: TRBV5-1; D gene: TRBD2; CDR3 length: 14; J gene: TRBJ2-1; clone size: once; CDR3 DNA: TGCGCCAGCAGCTTGCCTAGCGGGGGAGAAGAGCAGTTCTTC; CDR3 protein: CASSLPSGGEEQFF
V gene: TRBV19; D gene: TRBD1; CDR3 length: 16; J gene: TRBJ1-5; clone size: few; CDR3 DNA: TGTGCCAGTAGTATTCAGGGGGCAGGGGTCGTCCAGCCCCAGCATTTT; CDR3 protein: CASSIQGAGVVQPQHF
V gene: TRBV9; D gene: .; CDR3 length: 14; J gene: TRBJ2-5; clone size: .; CDR3 DNA: TGTGCCAGCAGCGGAGGGACCATGGGGGAGACCCAGTACTTC; CDR3 protein: CASSGGTMGETQYF
V gene: TRBV7-9; D gene: .; CDR3 length: 12; J gene: TRBJ2-7; clone size: .; CDR3 DNA: TGTGCCAGCAGCTCCCTAAAAGTCGAGCAGTACTTC; CDR3 protein: CASSSLKVEQYF
V gene: TRBV4-3; D gene: TRBD2; CDR3 length: 13; J gene: TRBJ2-7; clone size: .; CDR3 DNA: TGCGCCAGCGCGGTAGCGGGTACCTACGAGCAGTACTTC; CDR3 protein: CASAVAGTYEQYF
V gene: TRBV5-5; D gene: .; CDR3 length: 14; J gene: TRBJ1-1; clone size: .; CDR3 DNA: TGTGCCAGCGTCCCCTGGGCAGGGAACACTGAAGCTTTCTTT; CDR3 protein: CASVPWAGNTEAFF
V gene: TRBV27; D gene: .; CDR3 length: 15; J gene: TRBJ1-1; clone size: .; CDR3 DNA: TGTGCCAGCAGTTTATCGAGGCAGGGAGGCACTGAAGCTTTCTTT; CDR3 protein: CASSLSRQGGTEAFF
V gene: TRBV19; D gene: TRBD1; CDR3 length: 14; J gene: TRBJ2-7; clone size: once; CDR3 DNA: TGTGCCAGTAGTACGACAGGGGGCGCCTCCGAGCAGTACTTC; CDR3 protein: CASSTTGGASEQYF
V gene: TRBV28; D gene: TRBD1; CDR3 length: 15; J gene: TRBJ1-2; clone size: .; CDR3 DNA: TGTGCCAGCAGTTCGTCAGGGGGTCAGAACTATGGCTACACCTTC; CDR3 protein: CASSSSGGQNYGYTF
V gene: TRBV7-9; D gene: .; CDR3 length: 13; J gene: TRBJ2-7; clone size: .; CDR3 DNA: TGTGCCAGCAGCGCACCTCGGCTGGGCGAGCAGTACTTC; CDR3 protein: CASSAPRLGEQYF
V gene: TRBV4-2; D gene: .; CDR3 length: 12; J gene: TRBJ2-2; clone size: few; CDR3 DNA: TGTGCCAGCAGCCAATTCTTCGGGGAGCTGTTTTTT; CDR3 protein: CASSQFFGELFF
V gene: TRBV6-5; D gene: .; CDR3 length: 14; J gene: TRBJ1-5; clone size: once; CDR3 DNA: TGTGCCAGCAGTTACCTTGGGACTAATCAGCCCCAGCATTTT; CDR3 protein: CASSYLGTNQPQHF
V gene: TRBV19; D gene: TRBD1; CDR3 length: 15; J gene: TRBJ1-6; clone size: .; CDR3 DNA: TGTGCCAGTAGGTGGGGGACAGGTGACAATTCACCCCTCCACTTT; CDR3 protein: CASRWGTGDNSPLHF
V gene: TRBV28; D gene: .; CDR3 length: 13; J gene: TRBJ2-1; clone size: .; CDR3 DNA: TGTGCCAGCAGTCTACAGAGGGGCGCTGAGCAGTTCTTC; CDR3 protein: CASSLQRGAEQFF
V gene: TRBV9; D gene: TRBD1; CDR3 length: 15; J gene: TRBJ2-7; clone size: .; CDR3 DNA: TGTGCCAGCAGCGGAAACCGGGACAGGGGTTACGAGCAGTACTTC; CDR3 protein: CASSGNRDRGYEQYF
V gene: TRBV11-2; D gene: .; CDR3 length: 13; J gene: TRBJ2-7; clone size: .; CDR3 DNA: TGTGCCAGCAGCCCGGGACTCGACTACGAGCAGTACTTC; CDR3 protein: CASSPGLDYEQYF
V gene: TRBV14; D gene: .; CDR3 length: 15; J gene: TRBJ1-2; clone size: .; CDR3 DNA: TGTGCCAGCAGCCAAGATCGCGACCAGGGCTATGGCTACACCTTC; CDR3 protein: CASSQDRDQGYGYTF
V gene: TRBV5-4; D gene: TRBD1; CDR3 length: 15; J gene: TRBJ2-1; clone size: .; CDR3 DNA: TGTGCCAGCAGCTTCCGGGACAGGGGAGCCCATGAGCAGTTCTTC; CDR3 protein: CASSFRDRGAHEQFF
V gene: TRBV2; D gene: .; CDR3 length: 15; J gene: TRBJ1-4; clone size: .; CDR3 DNA: TGTGCCAGCAGTGAAGCGCGAAGGGCCGAGGAAAAACTGTTTTTT; CDR3 protein: CASSEARRAEEKLFF
V gene: TRBV14; D gene: .; CDR3 length: 16; J gene: TRBJ2-7; clone size: .; CDR3 DNA: TGTGCCAGCAGCCAAGGGTTATTTGGGGGCATCGGCGAGCAGTACTTC; CDR3 protein: CASSQGLFGGIGEQYF
V gene: TRBV6-5; D gene: TRBD2; CDR3 length: 15; J gene: TRBJ2-3; clone size: once; CDR3 DNA: TGTGCCAGCGAGCAGACTAGCGGCAGCACAGATACGCAGTATTTT; CDR3 protein: CASEQTSGSTDTQYF
V gene: TRBV5-1; D gene: .; CDR3 length: 16; J gene: TRBJ1-3; clone size: once; CDR3 DNA: TGCGCCAGCAGCTTGACCTCAGGGTACTCTGGAAACACCATATATTTT; CDR3 protein: CASSLTSGYSGNTIYF
V gene: TRBV28; D gene: TRBD1; CDR3 length: 15; J gene: TRBJ1-5; clone size: .; CDR3 DNA: TGTGCCAGCAGTTTAGTAAACAGGGGGAGTCAGCCCCAGCATTTT; CDR3 protein: CASSLVNRGSQPQHF
V gene: TRBV30; D gene: .; CDR3 length: 13; J gene: TRBJ1-5; clone size: .; CDR3 DNA: TGTGCCTGGAGTCTGCAGGACCGTCAGCCCCAGCATTTT; CDR3 protein: CAWSLQDRQPQHF
V gene: TRBV29-1; D gene: TRBD1; CDR3 length: 16; J gene: TRBJ2-5; clone size: .; CDR3 DNA: TGCAGCGTTGAAGATCTTCGGGACAGGGGAGAAGAGACCCAGTACTTC; CDR3 protein: CSVEDLRDRGEETQYF
V gene: TRBV21-1; D gene: .; CDR3 length: 15; J gene: TRBJ2-7; clone size: .; CDR3 DNA: TGTGCCAGCAGCAAAGTCGATGAAAGCTCCTACGAGCAGTACTTC; CDR3 protein: CASSKVDESSYEQYF
V gene: TRBV19; D gene: .; CDR3 length: 13; J gene: TRBJ2-7; clone size: .; CDR3 DNA: TGTGCCAGTACCTCGGCGACGGTGGACGAGCAGTACTTC; CDR3 protein: CASTSATVDEQYF
V gene: TRBV5-4; D gene: .; CDR3 length: 17; J gene: TRBJ1-2; clone size: .; CDR3 DNA: TGTGCCAGCAGCCAGGAGGGGGGAGGGACTCCTAACTATGGCTACACCTTC; CDR3 protein: CASSQEGGGTPNYGYTF
V gene: TRBV7-6; D gene: .; CDR3 length: 16; J gene: TRBJ1-6; clone size: .; CDR3 DNA: TGTGCCAGCAGTCCAACTCCCCCAGGGATGCATTCACCCCTCCACTTT; CDR3 protein: CASSPTPPGMHSPLHF
V gene: TRBV30; D gene: .; CDR3 length: 12; J gene: TRBJ2-7; clone size: once; CDR3 DNA: TGTGCCTGGAGTGGGGTGGGTTGGGAGCAGTACTTC; CDR3 protein: CAWSGVGWEQYF
V gene: TRBV27; D gene: .; CDR3 length: 16; J gene: TRBJ1-6; clone size: .; CDR3 DNA: TGTGCCAGCAGTGCCGACAGCTGGGGCGCTAATTCACCCCTCCACTTT; CDR3 protein: CASSADSWGANSPLHF
V gene: TRBV9; D gene: TRBD2; CDR3 length: 17; J gene: TRBJ2-1; clone size: .; CDR3 DNA: TGTGCCAGCAGCGACCCACAGCGGGAGGCACCCTACAATGAGCAGTTCTTC; CDR3 protein: CASSDPQREAPYNEQFF
V gene: TRBV2; D gene: .; CDR3 length: 13; J gene: TRBJ1-1; clone size: .; CDR3 DNA: TGTGCCTCCAAGATCGGCATGAACACTGAAGCTTTCTTT; CDR3 protein: CASKIGMNTEAFF